Listed below are T cell receptor beta chains from one sample, sequenced in a study of blood T cell repertoires in COVID-19. Repertoires were generated with immunoSEQ multiplex PCR, while TCRdb's copy carries only in-frame clones and drops some. The sample lists some 220,000 clones; 65% to 85% were seen once. The sample taken for sequencing was peripheral blood. The receptor source for this set is a human donor in a cohort sampled during active COVID-19. CDR3s include the opening cysteine and the closing phenylalanine or tryptophan. The D gene is left open where the match is weak. Clone size is shown for a subset of rows, as once, few, many or a class of expanded clone.

clone_size,j_call,d_call,v_call,cdr3_nt,cdr3_aa
.,TRBJ1-1,.,TRBV6-5,TGTGCCAGCAGTTACTTTACGACAGCAATCACTGAAGCTTTCTTT,CASSYFTTAITEAFF
.,TRBJ2-2,.,TRBV28,TGTGCCAGCAGGCGGGGCCGAGGGACCGGGGAGCTGTTTTTT,CASRRGRGTGELFF
.,TRBJ1-1,TRBD1,TRBV3-1/TRBV3-2,TGTGCCAGCAGCCCGGGACAGGGGAACACTGAAGCTTTCTTT,CASSPGQGNTEAFF
.,TRBJ2-5,TRBD1,TRBV5-1,TGCGCCAGCAGCTTGATGGGACAGGGCGGCGAGACCCAGTACTTC,CASSLMGQGGETQYF
.,TRBJ1-2,TRBD1,TRBV7-2,TGTGCCACCAACAGGGGAATCAACTATGGCTACACCTTC,CATNRGINYGYTF
.,TRBJ2-7,TRBD1,TRBV27,TGTGCCAGCAGTGCGGGGACAGGGGACTACGAGCAGTACTTC,CASSAGTGDYEQYF
few,TRBJ1-1,.,TRBV11-2,TGTGCCAGCAGCTTAGTAGAGACTGAAGCTTTCTTT,CASSLVETEAFF
.,TRBJ2-7,TRBD2,TRBV27,TGTGCCAGCAGTTTTGACGGGAGGGTGTACGAGCAGTACTTC,CASSFDGRVYEQYF
many,TRBJ1-2,.,TRBV7-2,TGTGCCAGCAGCTCGGGTCCCGCCGGGAGTAACTATGGCTACACCTTC,CASSSGPAGSNYGYTF
.,TRBJ2-1,.,TRBV5-1,TGCGCCAGCAGCTTGAGGCTAGCGTCAGAGGGGGAGCAGTTCTTC,CASSLRLASEGEQFF
few,TRBJ1-4,.,TRBV6-6,TGTGCCAGCAGTGCAGGGTGGACTAATGAAAAACTGTTTTTT,CASSAGWTNEKLFF
.,TRBJ2-7,TRBD2,TRBV5-4,TGTGCCAGCAGCTCAGGGACTAGCGGTGGGTACGAGCAGTACTTC,CASSSGTSGGYEQYF
.,TRBJ1-2,TRBD1,TRBV27,TGTGCCAGCAGTTTAAGAGGAGGACAGGGAGGAGGCTACACCTTC,CASSLRGGQGGGYTF
.,TRBJ2-1,TRBD2,TRBV19,TGTGCCAGTACTGCGAGTAGCGGGAGCAGCAATGAGCAGTTCTTC,CASTASSGSSNEQFF
.,TRBJ1-2,.,TRBV28,TGTGCCAGCAGTTTGGCAGGGCTAAGTGGCTACACCTTC,CASSLAGLSGYTF
.,TRBJ1-6,.,TRBV5-1,TGCGCCAGCACCGCACATTATAATTCACCCCTCCACTTT,CASTAHYNSPLHF
once,TRBJ2-1,TRBD2,TRBV7-8,TGTGCCAGCAGCCTTCGGGGGGAGATTGAGCAGTTCTTC,CASSLRGEIEQFF
.,TRBJ2-7,TRBD1,TRBV5-6,TGTGCCAGCAGCCCGGGGACAGGGGTGTACGAGCAGTACTTC,CASSPGTGVYEQYF
.,TRBJ1-1,.,TRBV6-5,TGTGCCGTGAGGGGGTTTTGGAGCACTGAAGCTTTCTTT,CAVRGFWSTEAFF